This T cell receptor (beta chain) was recorded in a study of CD8+ T cells in alopecia areata. For the study at large: The study gave treated patients oral tofacitinib at 5 to 10 mg twice daily. The study, taken as a whole, reports: There was only one nonresponder, so it was unclear how baseline CD8+ expansion relates to response.

Isolated RNA was reverse transcribed into cDNA used as the sequencing template. Using immunoSEQ multiplex PCR, the repertoire was profiled, and TCRdb retains in-frame clones only, with some absent. The data contain some 80,000 clones, approximately 70% of them singletons. Treatment meaning: oral pan-JAK inhibitor, 5-10 mg twice daily. Obtained from alopecia areata patients were lesional scalp punch biopsies along with peripheral blood. Sorting separated CD4+ and CD8+ T cells out of PBMCs. The count of this clone is one. Its antigen is unknown. This CDR3 has 14 amino acids. The V end lost 3 bases, the J end lost 4 bases, and 10 bases lay between the germline ends. Germline values: CDR1 SGDLS, CDR2 YYNGEE.

The V call is TRBV9, the J call TRBJ2-2; a weak D match, TRBD1 (6 bases). The origin of this receptor is a human donor with alopecia areata. Here the sequenced sample was CD8+ T cells sorted from blood, taken at week 24, from a patient treated with tofacitinib. The CDR3 here is CASSAQQGTGELFF. Here the CDR3 DNA reads TGTGCCAGCAGCGCTCAACAGGGCACCGGGGAGCTGTTTTTT.